The TCR beta chain described here comes from a study of T cell repertoires in cytomegalovirus infection. Study-level background: Public TCR beta signatures provided an indication of both CMV infection and a matching HLA type.

TCRdb fed the reads into MiXCR, producing one record per CDR3 protein. In the table there are 300,000 to 450,000 distinct CDR3 sequences, 18% of which are singletons. Only a few counts were recorded for this clonotype. Antigen unknown. The CDR3 is 15 amino acids. Germline V gene sequence: CDR1 LNHDA, CDR2 SQIVND (reference sequence). With V trimmed by 6 bases and J by 0 bases, 2 bases remained unmatched. Whole-study findings and limits: The cumulative frequency of public TCR beta families distinguished individuals who carried CMV together with the relevant HLA. HLA-C-restricted TCR beta clonotypes specific for CMV led the ex vivo response.

Sequencing used PBMCs. The chain employs TRBV19 and TRBJ2-1; TRBD1 aligns across 10 bases. The sequence was collected from a human donor in good health (CMV status not recorded). Some clones in this sample may be carry-over from other donors' samples. The CDR3 spells CASRRDRGSYNEQFF. CDR3 in DNA: TGTGCCAGTAGACGGGACAGGGGCTCCTACAATGAGCAGTTCTTC.